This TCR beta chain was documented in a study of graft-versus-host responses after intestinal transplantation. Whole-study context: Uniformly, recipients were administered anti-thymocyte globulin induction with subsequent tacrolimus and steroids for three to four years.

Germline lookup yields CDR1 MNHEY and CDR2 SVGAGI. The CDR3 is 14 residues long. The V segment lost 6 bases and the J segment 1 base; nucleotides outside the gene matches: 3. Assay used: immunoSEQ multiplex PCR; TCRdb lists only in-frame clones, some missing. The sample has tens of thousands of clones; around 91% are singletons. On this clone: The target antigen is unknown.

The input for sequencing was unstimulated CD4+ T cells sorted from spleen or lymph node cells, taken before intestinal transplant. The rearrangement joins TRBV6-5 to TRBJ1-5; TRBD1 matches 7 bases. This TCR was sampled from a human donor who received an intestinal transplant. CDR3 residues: CASRKGQSNQPQHF. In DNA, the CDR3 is TGTGCCAGCAGGAAGGGACAGAGCAATCAGCCCCAGCATTTT.